This T cell receptor (beta chain) was identified in a study of OX40 agonist ivuxolimab in advanced cancers. Repertoires were generated with immunoSEQ multiplex PCR, while TCRdb's copy carries only in-frame clones and drops some. Among approximately 100,000 clones listed, over 75% were seen once. V lost 5 bases and J lost 4; bases outside the gene matches: 6. Germline V gene lookup returns CDR1 SGHAT and CDR2 FQDESV (reference sequence). This CDR3 has 14 residues. The gene calls are TRBV11-1 and TRBJ2-3; 7 bases are a match to TRBD2. This sequence was found in an adult with an advanced solid tumor such as melanoma, head and neck, liver or kidney cancer. This material consisted of CD4+ or CD8+ T cells sorted from blood, taken in a trial of the OX40 agonist ivuxolimab. CDR3 nucleotide sequence: TGTGCCAGCAGCATCGGACTAGGATCAGATACGCAGTATTTT. Encoded protein: CASSIGLGSDTQYF.